This T cell receptor beta chain appears in the sequencing data of a study of cytomegalovirus exposure and HLA in healthy donors. Study-wide findings and caveats: Per a later analysis, roughly 17,000 TCR beta sequences showed association with HLA alleles at 0.05 false discovery rate. A likely sequencing artifact accounted for one observed cluster of highly shared sequence variants. The sole available immune exposure information was CMV serostatus.

This PCR relied on a set of 60 Vbeta primers and 13 Jbeta primers. This table comes from immunoSEQ multiplex PCR, and its TCRdb copy is limited to in-frame clones, with some not included. The sample comprises roughly 120,000 clones, 75% to 85% of which are singletons, and 2.5% to 3.5% rests with the top ten. About this clone: The antigen remains unidentified.

What was sequenced was PBMCs. The receptor was isolated from a woman aged 18-29 years in good health and CMV-seropositive.

Here the CDR3 reads CASSQERQGALNEQFF. The DNA of the CDR3 is TGCGCCAGCAGCCAAGAAAGACAGGGGGCGCTTAATGAGCAGTTCTTC. V usage is TRBV4-1 and J usage is TRBJ2-1, with 10 bases aligning to TRBD1. The CDR3 length is 16 residues. Germline V gives CDR1 MGHRA, CDR2 YSYEKL. V was pared by 0 bases and J by 7 bases, with 6 bases of the junction left unmatched.